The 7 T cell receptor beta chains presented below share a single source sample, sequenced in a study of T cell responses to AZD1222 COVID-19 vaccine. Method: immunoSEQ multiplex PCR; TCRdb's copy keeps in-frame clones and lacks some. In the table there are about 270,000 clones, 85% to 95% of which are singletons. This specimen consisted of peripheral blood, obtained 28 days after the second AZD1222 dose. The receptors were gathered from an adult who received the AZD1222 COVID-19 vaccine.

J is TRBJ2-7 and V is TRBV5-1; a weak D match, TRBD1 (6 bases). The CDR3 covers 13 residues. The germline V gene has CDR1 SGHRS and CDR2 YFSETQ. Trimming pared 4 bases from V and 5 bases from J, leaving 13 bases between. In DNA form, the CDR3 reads TGCGCCAGCAGCCCCGGGACACTGGACGAGCAGTACTTC. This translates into CASSPGTLDEQYF.

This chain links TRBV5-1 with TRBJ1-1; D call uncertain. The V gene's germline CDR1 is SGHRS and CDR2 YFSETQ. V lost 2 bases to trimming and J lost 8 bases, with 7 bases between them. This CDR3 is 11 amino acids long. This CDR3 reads CASSFGPEAFF. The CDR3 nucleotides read TGCGCCAGCAGCTTTGGACCGGAAGCTTTCTTT.

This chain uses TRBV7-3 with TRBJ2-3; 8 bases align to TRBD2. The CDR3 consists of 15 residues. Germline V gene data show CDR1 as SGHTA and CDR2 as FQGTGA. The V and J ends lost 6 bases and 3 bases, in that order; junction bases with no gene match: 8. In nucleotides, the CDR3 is TGTGCCAGCAGTTTAGCGGGGTATAAGACAGATACGCAGTATTTT. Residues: CASSLAGYKTDTQYF.

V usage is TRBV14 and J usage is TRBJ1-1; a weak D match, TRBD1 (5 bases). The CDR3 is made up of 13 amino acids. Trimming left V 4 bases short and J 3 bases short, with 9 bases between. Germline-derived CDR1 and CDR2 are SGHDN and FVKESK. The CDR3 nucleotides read TGTGCCAGCAGCCTTTGGGGGGACACTGAAGCTTTCTTT. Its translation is CASSLWGDTEAFF.

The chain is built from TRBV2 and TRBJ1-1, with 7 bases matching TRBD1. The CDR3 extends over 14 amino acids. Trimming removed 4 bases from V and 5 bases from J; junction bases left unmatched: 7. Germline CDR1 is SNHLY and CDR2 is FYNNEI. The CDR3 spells CASSARQGGTEAFF. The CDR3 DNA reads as TGTGCCAGCAGTGCCCGACAGGGCGGGACTGAAGCTTTCTTT.

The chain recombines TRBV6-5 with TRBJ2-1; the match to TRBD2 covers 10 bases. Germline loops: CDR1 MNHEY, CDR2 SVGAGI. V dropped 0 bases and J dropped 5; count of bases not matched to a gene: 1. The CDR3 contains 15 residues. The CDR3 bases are TGTGCCAGCAGTTACTCAGGACTAGCGGACAATGAGCAGTTCTTC. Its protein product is CASSYSGLADNEQFF.

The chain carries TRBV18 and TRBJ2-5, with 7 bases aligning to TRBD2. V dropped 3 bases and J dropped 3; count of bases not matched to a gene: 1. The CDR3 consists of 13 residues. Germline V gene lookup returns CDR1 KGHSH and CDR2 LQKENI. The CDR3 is CASSPAGEETQYF. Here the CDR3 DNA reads TGTGCCAGCTCACCGGCGGGGGAAGAGACCCAGTACTTC.